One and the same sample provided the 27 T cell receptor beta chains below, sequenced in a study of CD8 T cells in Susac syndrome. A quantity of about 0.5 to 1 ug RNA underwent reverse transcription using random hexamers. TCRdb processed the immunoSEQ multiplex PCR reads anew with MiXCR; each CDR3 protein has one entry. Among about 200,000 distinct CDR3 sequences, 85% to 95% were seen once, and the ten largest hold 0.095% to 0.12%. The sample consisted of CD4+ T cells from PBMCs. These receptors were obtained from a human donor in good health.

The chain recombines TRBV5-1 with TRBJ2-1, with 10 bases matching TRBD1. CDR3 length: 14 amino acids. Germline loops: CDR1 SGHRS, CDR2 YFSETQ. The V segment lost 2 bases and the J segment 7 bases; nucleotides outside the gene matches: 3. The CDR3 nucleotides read TGCGCCAGCAGCTTAAGGGACAGGGGAAATGAGCAGTTCTTC. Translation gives CASSLRDRGNEQFF. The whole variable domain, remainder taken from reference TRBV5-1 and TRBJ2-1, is KAGVTQTPRYLIKTRGQQVTLSCSPISGHRSVSWYQQTPGQGLQFLFEYFSETQRNKGNFPGRFSGRQFSNSRSEMNVSTLELGDSALYLCASSLRDRGNEQFFGPGTRLTVL.

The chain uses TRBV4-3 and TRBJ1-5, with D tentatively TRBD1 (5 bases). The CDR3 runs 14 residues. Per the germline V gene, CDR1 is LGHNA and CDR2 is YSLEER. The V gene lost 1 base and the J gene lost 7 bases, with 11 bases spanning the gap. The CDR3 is CASSQGGRDQPQHF. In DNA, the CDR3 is TGCGCCAGCAGCCAAGGCGGCAGGGACCAGCCCCAGCATTTT.

The CDR3 sequence is CASNRQGGYGYTF. The CDR3 bases are TGCGCCAGCAACAGACAGGGAGGCTATGGCTACACCTTC. The V gene is TRBV5-1, the J gene TRBJ1-2; 7 bases match TRBD1. Germline CDR1 reads SGHRS; CDR2 reads YFSETQ. Unmatched junction bases numbered 6, after V lost 6 bases and J lost 4 bases. CDR3 length equals 13 residues.

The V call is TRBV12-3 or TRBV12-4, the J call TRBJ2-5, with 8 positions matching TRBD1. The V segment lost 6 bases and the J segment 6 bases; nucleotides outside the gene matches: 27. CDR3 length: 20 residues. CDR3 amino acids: CASSTPSRGRGLAVGQTQYF. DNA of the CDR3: TGTGCCAGCAGCACTCCATCGCGCGGCAGGGGGCTAGCTGTTGGTCAGACCCAGTACTTC.

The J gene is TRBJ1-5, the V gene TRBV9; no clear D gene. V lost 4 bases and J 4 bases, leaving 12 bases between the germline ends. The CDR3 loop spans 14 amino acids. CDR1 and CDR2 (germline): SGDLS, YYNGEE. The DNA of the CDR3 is TGTGCCAGCAGCAATCGGACGGGGAATCAGCCCCAGCATTTT. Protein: CASSNRTGNQPQHF.

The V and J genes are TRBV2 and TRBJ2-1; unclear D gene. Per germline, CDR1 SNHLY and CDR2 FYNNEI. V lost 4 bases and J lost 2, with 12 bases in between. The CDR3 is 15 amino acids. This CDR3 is CASSGQGPPYNEQFF. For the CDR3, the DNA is TGTGCCAGCAGTGGACAAGGGCCACCCTACAATGAGCAGTTCTTC. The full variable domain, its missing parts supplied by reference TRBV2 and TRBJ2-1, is EPEVTQTPSHQVTQMGQEVILRCVPISNHLYFYWYRQILGQKVEFLVSFYNNEISEKSEIFDDQFSVERPDGSNFTLKIRSTKLEDSAMYFCASSGQGPPYNEQFFGPGTRLTVL.

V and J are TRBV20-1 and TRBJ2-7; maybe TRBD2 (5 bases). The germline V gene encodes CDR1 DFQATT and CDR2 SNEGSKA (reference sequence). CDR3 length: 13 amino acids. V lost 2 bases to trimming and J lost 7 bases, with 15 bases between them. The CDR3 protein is CSARPSGAAEQYV. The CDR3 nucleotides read TGCAGTGCTAGACCGTCCGGAGCGGCGGAGCAGTACGTC.

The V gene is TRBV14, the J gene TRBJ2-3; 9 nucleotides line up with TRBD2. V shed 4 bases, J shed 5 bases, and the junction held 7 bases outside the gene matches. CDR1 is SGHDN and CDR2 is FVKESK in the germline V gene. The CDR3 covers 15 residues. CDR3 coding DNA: TGTGCCAGCAGCCCGCGGGGGGGCTCTGTAGATACGCAGTATTTT. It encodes CASSPRGGSVDTQYF.

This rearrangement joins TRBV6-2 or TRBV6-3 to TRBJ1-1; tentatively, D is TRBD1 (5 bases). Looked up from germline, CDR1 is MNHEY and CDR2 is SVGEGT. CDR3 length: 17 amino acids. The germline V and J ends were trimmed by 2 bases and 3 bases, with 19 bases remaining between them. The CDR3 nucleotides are TGTGCCAGCAGTTACGGCGGGCGGAGCAGGGCCCACACTGAAGCTTTCTTT. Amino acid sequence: CASSYGGRSRAHTEAFF.

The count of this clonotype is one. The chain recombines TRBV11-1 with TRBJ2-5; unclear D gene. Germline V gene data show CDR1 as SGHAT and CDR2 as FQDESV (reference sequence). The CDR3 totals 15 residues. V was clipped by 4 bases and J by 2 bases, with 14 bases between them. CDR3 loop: CASSSRGTEQETQYF. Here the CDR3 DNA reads TGTGCCAGCAGCTCAAGAGGAACAGAGCAAGAGACCCAGTACTTC.

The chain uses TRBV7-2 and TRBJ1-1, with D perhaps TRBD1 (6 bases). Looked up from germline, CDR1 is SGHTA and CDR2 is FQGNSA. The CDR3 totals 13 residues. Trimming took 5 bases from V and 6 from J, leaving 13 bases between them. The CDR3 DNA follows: TGTGCCAGCAGCCTACAGAAGGGGGCTGAAGCTTTCTTT. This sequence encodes CASSLQKGAEAFF.

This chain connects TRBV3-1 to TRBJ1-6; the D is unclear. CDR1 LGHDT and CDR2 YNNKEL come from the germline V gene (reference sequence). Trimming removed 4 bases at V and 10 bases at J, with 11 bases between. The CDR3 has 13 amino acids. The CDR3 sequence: CASSPSAGSPLHF. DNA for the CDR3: TGTGCCAGCAGCCCCTCCGCGGGGTCACCCCTCCACTTT. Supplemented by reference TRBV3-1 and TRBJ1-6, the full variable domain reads DTAVSQTPKYLVTQMGNDKSIKCEQNLGHDTMYWYKQDSKKFLKIMFSYNNKELIINETVPNRFSPKSPDKAHLNLHINSLELGDSAVYFCASSPSAGSPLHFGNGTRLTVT.

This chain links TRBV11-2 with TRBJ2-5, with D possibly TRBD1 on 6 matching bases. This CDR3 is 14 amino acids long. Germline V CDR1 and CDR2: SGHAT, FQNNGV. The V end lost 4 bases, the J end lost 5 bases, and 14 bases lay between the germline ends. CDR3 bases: TGTGCCAGCAGCTCGTCAGGGGAAATTGAGACCCAGTACTTC. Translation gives CASSSSGEIETQYF.

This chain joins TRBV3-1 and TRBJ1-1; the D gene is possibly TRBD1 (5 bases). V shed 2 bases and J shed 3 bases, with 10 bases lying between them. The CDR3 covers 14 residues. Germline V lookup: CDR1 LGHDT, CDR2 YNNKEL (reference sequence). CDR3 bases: TGTGCCAGCAGCCAACAGGGTTCTTACACTGAAGCTTTCTTT. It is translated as CASSQQGSYTEAFF.

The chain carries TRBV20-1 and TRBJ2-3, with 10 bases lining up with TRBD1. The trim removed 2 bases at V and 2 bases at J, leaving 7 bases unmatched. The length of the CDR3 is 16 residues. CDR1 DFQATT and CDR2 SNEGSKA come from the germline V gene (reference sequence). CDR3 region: CSARLDRGLPTDTQYF. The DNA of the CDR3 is TGCAGTGCTAGACTTGACAGGGGGCTTCCCACAGATACGCAGTATTTT.

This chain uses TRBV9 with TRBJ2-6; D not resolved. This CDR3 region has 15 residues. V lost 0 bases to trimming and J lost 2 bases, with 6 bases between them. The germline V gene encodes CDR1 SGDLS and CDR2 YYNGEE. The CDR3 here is CASSVEGPGANVLTF. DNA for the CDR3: TGTGCCAGCAGCGTAGAGGGCCCTGGGGCCAACGTCCTGACTTTC.

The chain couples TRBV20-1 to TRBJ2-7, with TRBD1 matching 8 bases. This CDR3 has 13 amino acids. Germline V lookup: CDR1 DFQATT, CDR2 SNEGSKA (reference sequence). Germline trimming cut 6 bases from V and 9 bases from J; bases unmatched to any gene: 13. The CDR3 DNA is TGCAGTGCCATTAGAGCAGGGGGCATTAGGCAGTACTTC. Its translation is CSAIRAGGIRQYF.

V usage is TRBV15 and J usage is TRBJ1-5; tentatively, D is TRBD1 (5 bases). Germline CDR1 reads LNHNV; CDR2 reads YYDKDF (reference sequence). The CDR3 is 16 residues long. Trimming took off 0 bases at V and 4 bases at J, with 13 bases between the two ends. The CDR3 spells CATSRDLSQGNQPQHF. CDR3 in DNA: TGTGCCACCAGCAGAGATCTGTCGCAGGGTAATCAGCCCCAGCATTTT.

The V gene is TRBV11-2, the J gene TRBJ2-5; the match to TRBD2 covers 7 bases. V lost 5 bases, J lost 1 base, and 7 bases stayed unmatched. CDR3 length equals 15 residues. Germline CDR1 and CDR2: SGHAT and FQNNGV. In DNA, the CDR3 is TGTGCCAGCAGCGACCGGACTAGTCTCCAAGAGACCCAGTACTTC. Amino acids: CASSDRTSLQETQYF. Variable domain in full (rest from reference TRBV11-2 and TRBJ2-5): EAGVAQSPRYKIIEKRQSVAFWCNPISGHATLYWYQQILGQGPKLLIQFQNNGVVDDSQLPKDRFSAERLKGVDSTLKIQPAKLEDSAVYLCASSDRTSLQETQYFGPGTRLLVL.

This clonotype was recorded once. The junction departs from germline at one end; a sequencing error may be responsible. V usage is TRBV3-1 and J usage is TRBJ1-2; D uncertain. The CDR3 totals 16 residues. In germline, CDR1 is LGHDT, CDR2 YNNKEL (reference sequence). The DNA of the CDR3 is TGTGCCAGCAGTAAAACAATGATCGACCCAGCTTATGACTACACCTTC. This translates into CASSKTMIDPAYDYTF.

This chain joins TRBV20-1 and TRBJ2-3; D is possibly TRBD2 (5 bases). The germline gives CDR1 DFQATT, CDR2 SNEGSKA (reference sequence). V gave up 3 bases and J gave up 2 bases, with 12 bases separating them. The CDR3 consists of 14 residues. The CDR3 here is CSARASTNTDTQYF. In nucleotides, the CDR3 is TGCAGTGCTAGGGCTAGCACGAACACAGATACGCAGTATTTT.

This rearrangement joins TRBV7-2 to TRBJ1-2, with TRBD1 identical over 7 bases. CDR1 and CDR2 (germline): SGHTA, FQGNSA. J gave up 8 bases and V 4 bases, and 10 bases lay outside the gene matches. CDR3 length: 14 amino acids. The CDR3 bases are TGTGCCAGCAGCTCAACTCGCGGACAGGCCGGCTACACCTTC. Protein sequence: CASSSTRGQAGYTF.

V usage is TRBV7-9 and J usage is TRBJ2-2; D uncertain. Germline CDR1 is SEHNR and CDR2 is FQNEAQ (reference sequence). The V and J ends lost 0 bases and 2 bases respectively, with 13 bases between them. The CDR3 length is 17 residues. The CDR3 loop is CASSLASVGFNTGELFF. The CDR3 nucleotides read TGTGCCAGCAGCTTAGCTTCCGTGGGATTCAACACCGGGGAGCTGTTTTTT.

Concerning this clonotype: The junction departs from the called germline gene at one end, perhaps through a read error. The CDR3 coding sequence is TGTGCTAGCAGCACCGGCCGGACAGGGAGCACAGATACGCAGTATTTT. Residues: CASSTGRTGSTDTQYF. The rearrangement joins TRBV7-7 to TRBJ2-3; 8 bases are a match to TRBD1. The CDR3 runs to 16 residues. Germline values: CDR1 SSHAT, CDR2 FNYEAQ (reference sequence).

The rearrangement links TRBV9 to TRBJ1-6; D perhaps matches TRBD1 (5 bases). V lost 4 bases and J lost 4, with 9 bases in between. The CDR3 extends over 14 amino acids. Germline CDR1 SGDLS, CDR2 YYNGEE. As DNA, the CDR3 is TGTGCCAGCAGCTGGGACGGGTATAATTCACCCCTCCACTTT. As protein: CASSWDGYNSPLHF.

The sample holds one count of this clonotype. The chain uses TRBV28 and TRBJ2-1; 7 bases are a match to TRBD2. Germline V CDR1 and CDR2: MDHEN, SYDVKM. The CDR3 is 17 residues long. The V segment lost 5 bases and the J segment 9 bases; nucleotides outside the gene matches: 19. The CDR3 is CASSPKSLARTLGEQFF. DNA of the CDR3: TGTGCCAGCAGTCCGAAATCACTAGCGCGAACACTGGGTGAGCAGTTCTTC. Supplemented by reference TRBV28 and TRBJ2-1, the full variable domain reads DVKVTQSSRYLVKRTGEKVFLECVQDMDHENMFWYRQDPGLGLRLIYFSYDVKMKEKGDIPEGYSVSREKKERFSLILESASTNQTSMYLCASSPKSLARTLGEQFFGPGTRLTVL.

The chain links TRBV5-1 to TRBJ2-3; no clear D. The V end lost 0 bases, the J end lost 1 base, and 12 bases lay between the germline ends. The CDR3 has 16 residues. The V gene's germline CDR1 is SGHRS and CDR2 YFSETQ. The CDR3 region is CASSLVTGFGTDTQYF. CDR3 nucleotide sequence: TGCGCCAGCAGCTTGGTCACGGGTTTTGGCACAGATACGCAGTATTTT.